A few counts support the clone carrying this T cell receptor beta chain. The CDR3 totals 14 residues. Germline V gene data show CDR1 as SQVTM and CDR2 as ANQGSEA. V shed 4 bases and J shed 4 bases, with 16 bases lying between them. The record originates from a study of cytomegalovirus exposure and HLA in healthy donors. The study ran its PCR with 60 Vbeta and 13 Jbeta primers. Produced via immunoSEQ multiplex PCR; TCRdb's table is partial and in-frame only. The sample has more than 150,000 clones, 60% to 85% seen once. The receptor comes from a woman aged 50 to 60 in good health and CMV-seropositive. The chain links TRBV29-1 to TRBJ1-1, with D possibly being TRBD1 (5 bases). The sequencing sample was made of PBMCs. Here the CDR3 reads CSVGPGTAGTEAFF. As DNA, the CDR3 is TGCAGCGTTGGTCCCGGGACTGCTGGCACTGAAGCTTTCTTT.